This T cell receptor beta chain derives from a study of T cells in Graves' hyperthyroidism and ophthalmopathy. This clonotype was seen at least ten times. CDR3 size: 16 residues. V lost 6 bases, J lost 7 bases, and 19 bases lay in between. Germline values: CDR1 MNHNS, CDR2 SASEGT. Regions amplified from RNA transcripts were the TCR beta CDR3 regions. The TCR CDR3 first-round RT-PCR relied on the HTBI primer set. MiXCR, applied by TCRdb to the multiplex PCR reads, yields one record per CDR3 protein. Among 600,000 to 850,000 distinct CDR3 sequences listed, around 20% were seen once. Material for sequencing was blood. The TCR originated in a woman aged 45 to 65 with Graves' hyperthyroidism that later progressed to Graves' ophthalmopathy. V usage is TRBV6-1 and J usage is TRBJ1-6; D not resolved. The CDR3 sequence is CASRNLRLRTNSPLHF. As DNA, the CDR3 is TGTGCCAGCAGGAATCTCCGACTGAGGACCAATTCACCCCTCCACTTT.